The rows below give T cell receptor beta chains drawn from one sample of a study of T cell repertoires in cytomegalovirus infection. TCRdb re-called the reads through MiXCR, storing one row per CDR3 protein. This table holds approximately 270,000 distinct CDR3 sequences, roughly a fifth found once. What these receptors recognize is not known. The specimen comprised cultured PBMCs, sampled from culture after CMV antigen stimulation. These receptors all stem from a human donor in good health (CMV status not recorded). Some clones in this sample may be carry-over from other donors' samples. The CDR3 runs from the conserved cysteine through the conserved F or W. Each record gives: CDR3 length, V gene, CDR3 protein.

>15|TRBV28
CASSTPGTGGETQYF
>13|TRBV11-2
CASSLESAGELFF
>16|TRBV7-2
CASSSGLAGVTGELFF
>11|TRBV29-1
CRGGDTDTQYF
>14|TRBV29-1
CSVTGSPGNEKLFF
>16|TRBV7-3
CASSLTPLPVRVGYTF
>15|TRBV4-3
CASSQVRRGGETQYF
>15|TRBV11-2
CASRTSGSSQETQYF
>18|TRBV19
CASSRTGAGSRMNTEAFF
>14|TRBV7-2
CASSLATLSNEQFF
>16|TRBV5-1
CASSSSSTGTGGEQFF
>15|TRBV23-1
CASSQSGGEATEAFF
>15|TRBV30
CAWPSREGSFYEQFF
>15|TRBV7-2
CASSLSGSRATEAFF
>14|TRBV9
CASSARQGTTEAFF
>14|TRBV6-2/TRBV6-3
CASSIRDRSQPQHF
>15|TRBV4-3
CASSQAESSNYGYTF
>15|TRBV18
CASSQMTGLEEKLFF
>14|TRBV6-2/TRBV6-3
CASSLQGVNQPQHF
>13|TRBV15
CATSGGQGQTQYF
>13|TRBV7-2
CASSPTKDAGYTF
>15|TRBV6-2/TRBV6-3
CASSLAGVRYNEQFF
>14|TRBV7-2
CASSFQGSNEKLFF
>17|TRBV27
CASSLYGRSSSGNTIYF
>11|TRBV12-3/TRBV12-4
CASSRQAEAFF
>16|TRBV6-1
CASSSTGPRGNQPQHF
>10|TRBV6-5
CASSPVLAFF
>8|TRBV29-1
CSVGRGLF
>14|TRBV6-1
CASRGLATNEKLFF
>15|TRBV11-2
CASSLAVGRNTEAFF
>16|TRBV7-2
CASSRQTSISGNEQFF
>14|TRBV20-1
CSAITRGSYNEQFF
>14|TRBV7-9
CASSSRQGTTEAFF
>15|TRBV12-3/TRBV12-4
CASSLGEVAYNEQFF
>15|TRBV12-3/TRBV12-4
CASTSRGGNAYEQYF
>16|TRBV6-5
CASSYSGGTGADTQYF
>16|TRBV19
CASSILNRGSNYGYTF
>13|TRBV7-9
CALHITGQETQYF
>18|TRBV2
CASSEWSSGLGSYNEQFF
>14|TRBV20-1
CSAPPLVGVNEQFF
>14|TRBV6-6
CASTRPSGANVLTF
>15|TRBV2
CASSASGTGSNEQYF
>13|TRBV7-3
CASSPASYNEQFF
>15|TRBV19
CASSVTTGSNQPQHF
>13|TRBV30
CASGQGGAETQYF
>15|TRBV7-9
CASSLGTRQDTEAFF
>19|TRBV20-1
CSARTSQQGGNSYNSPLHF
>17|TRBV7-4
CASSLDWFGATNEKLFF